The rows below give T cell receptor beta chains drawn from one sample of a study of blood T cell repertoires in COVID-19. Using immunoSEQ multiplex PCR, the repertoire was profiled, and TCRdb retains in-frame clones only, with some absent. The table lists 300,000 to 400,000 clones, around 87% of them singletons. The sequenced material came from PBMCs or T cells enriched from blood (not recorded which). The origin of the receptors is a man aged 18 to 30 who had recovered from COVID-19. Each CDR3 is given with its conserved first and last residue.

j_call v_call cdr3_aa
TRBJ1-1 TRBV4-2 CASSQDPGGGTEAFF
TRBJ1-2 TRBV2 CASSPPPGTGTFGYTF
TRBJ2-1 TRBV2 CASRGGTYRGNEQFF
TRBJ2-5 TRBV6-5 CASTRASAQETQYF
TRBJ2-7 TRBV19 CASSIPGDNSYEQYF
TRBJ1-2 TRBV7-2 CASNKNQGQGFGYTF
TRBJ1-1 TRBV5-1 CASSPPPGRGTEAFF
TRBJ1-5 TRBV2 CASSADTGHQPQHF
TRBJ2-1 TRBV4-2 CASSQDYFAGDNEQFF
TRBJ2-7 TRBV7-9 CASQGTYEQYF
TRBJ2-7 TRBV15 CATSRDPAGGGDEQYF
TRBJ2-5 TRBV9 CASSVGGQGRAQYF
TRBJ2-2 TRBV19 CASKEGEREEVYTGELFF
TRBJ2-7 TRBV7-2 CASSLSQGFFYEQYF
TRBJ1-6 TRBV20-1 CSASLDRYNSPLHF